This is a list of T cell receptor beta chains from one sample in a study of chemoradiotherapy in HPV16-positive cancers. Profiling relied on immunoSEQ multiplex PCR, and the TCRdb table lists in-frame clones only, not all of them. The sample contains roughly 5,800 clones, approximately 70% of which appear only once. Sampling was conducted from a patient who underwent chemoradiotherapy. The source is a human donor with HPV-associated anogenital cancer. Both conserved end residues are part of each CDR3. Each record gives: J gene, D gene, V gene, clone size, CDR3 protein, CDR3 DNA. A D gene is named only where the DNA matches it firmly. Only part of the rows carry a size: once, few, many, or a class if the clone is expanded.

J gene: TRBJ2-1
D gene: -
V gene: TRBV18
clone size: -
CDR3 protein: CASSAQGTNEQFF
CDR3 DNA: TGTGCCAGCTCAGCGCAGGGGACCAATGAGCAGTTCTTC

J gene: TRBJ2-7
D gene: TRBD1
V gene: TRBV4-3
clone size: few
CDR3 protein: CASSQTGGAHEQYF
CDR3 DNA: TGCGCCAGCAGCCAGACAGGGGGCGCGCACGAGCAGTACTTC

J gene: TRBJ1-6
D gene: -
V gene: TRBV15
clone size: few
CDR3 protein: CATSDTGESPLHF
CDR3 DNA: TGTGCCACCAGCGATACGGGAGAGTCACCCCTCCACTTT

J gene: TRBJ2-7
D gene: -
V gene: TRBV4-3
clone size: -
CDR3 protein: CASSQFLPPYEQYF
CDR3 DNA: TGCGCCAGCAGCCAGTTCCTTCCCCCCTACGAGCAGTACTTC

J gene: TRBJ1-5
D gene: -
V gene: TRBV28
clone size: once
CDR3 protein: CASSWGRGSYQPQHF
CDR3 DNA: TGTGCCAGCAGTTGGGGGAGGGGCTCGTACCAGCCCCAGCATTTT

J gene: TRBJ1-4
D gene: -
V gene: TRBV10-1
clone size: -
CDR3 protein: CATLEGGATNEKLFF
CDR3 DNA: TGCGCCACCCTAGAGGGGGGGGCAACTAATGAAAAACTGTTTTTT

J gene: TRBJ2-7
D gene: -
V gene: TRBV9
clone size: -
CDR3 protein: CASSHSRNGHHYEQYF
CDR3 DNA: TGTGCCAGCAGCCATAGTAGGAACGGACACCACTACGAGCAGTACTTC

J gene: TRBJ2-1
D gene: TRBD2
V gene: TRBV27
clone size: -
CDR3 protein: CASSYGGGPIGQFF
CDR3 DNA: TGTGCCAGCAGTTACGGGGGGGGGCCAATTGGGCAGTTCTTC

J gene: TRBJ1-1
D gene: -
V gene: TRBV4-3
clone size: -
CDR3 protein: CASSLGGWNTEAFF
CDR3 DNA: TGCGCCAGCAGTCTCGGCGGTTGGAACACTGAAGCTTTCTTT

J gene: TRBJ2-7
D gene: -
V gene: TRBV7-9
clone size: large
CDR3 protein: CASSLEYQAAPYEQYF
CDR3 DNA: TGTGCCAGCAGCTTAGAGTACCAGGCAGCACCTTACGAGCAGTACTTC

J gene: TRBJ1-5
D gene: -
V gene: TRBV7-2
clone size: -
CDR3 protein: CASSLDSPKEPQHF
CDR3 DNA: TGTGCCAGCAGCTTAGACAGCCCGAAGGAGCCCCAGCATTTT

J gene: TRBJ2-1
D gene: TRBD1
V gene: TRBV9
clone size: -
CDR3 protein: CASSARTGVNEQFF
CDR3 DNA: TGTGCCAGCAGCGCGAGGACAGGGGTCAATGAGCAGTTCTTC

J gene: TRBJ2-3
D gene: -
V gene: TRBV4-2
clone size: -
CDR3 protein: CASSLQQGGSTDTQYF
CDR3 DNA: TGTGCCAGCAGCCTTCAGCAGGGGGGTTCGACAGATACGCAGTATTTT

J gene: TRBJ1-2
D gene: -
V gene: TRBV19
clone size: -
CDR3 protein: CASTPGTANYGYTF
CDR3 DNA: TGTGCCAGTACCCCTGGAACAGCTAACTATGGCTACACCTTC

J gene: TRBJ2-3
D gene: TRBD1
V gene: TRBV4-3
clone size: -
CDR3 protein: CASSHGTVFETDTQYF
CDR3 DNA: TGCGCCAGCAGCCATGGGACAGTTTTTGAGACAGATACGCAGTATTTT

J gene: TRBJ1-2
D gene: -
V gene: TRBV7-8
clone size: once
CDR3 protein: CASSLLQSPGGYTF
CDR3 DNA: TGTGCCAGCAGCTTATTGCAAAGCCCCGGTGGCTACACCTTC

J gene: TRBJ2-5
D gene: TRBD2
V gene: TRBV5-1
clone size: -
CDR3 protein: CASSPLAGGQQTQYF
CDR3 DNA: TGCGCCAGCAGCCCCCTAGCGGGGGGGCAACAGACCCAGTACTTC

J gene: TRBJ2-1
D gene: TRBD2
V gene: TRBV5-4
clone size: -
CDR3 protein: CASSLALAGVYNEQFF
CDR3 DNA: TGTGCCAGCAGCCTAGCTCTAGCGGGGGTTTACAATGAGCAGTTCTTC

J gene: TRBJ2-7
D gene: TRBD1
V gene: TRBV4-2
clone size: -
CDR3 protein: CASSQDFGDRGYEQYF
CDR3 DNA: TGTGCCAGCAGCCAAGATTTTGGAGACAGGGGTTACGAGCAGTACTTC

J gene: TRBJ1-3
D gene: -
V gene: TRBV27
clone size: few
CDR3 protein: CASSSRSSGNTIYF
CDR3 DNA: TGTGCCAGCAGCTCCCGTTCCTCTGGAAACACCATATATTTT

J gene: TRBJ2-5
D gene: -
V gene: TRBV15
clone size: -
CDR3 protein: CATSRGATTDGETQYF
CDR3 DNA: TGTGCCACCAGCAGAGGGGCCACAACGGACGGGGAGACCCAGTACTTC

J gene: TRBJ1-1
D gene: -
V gene: TRBV2
clone size: -
CDR3 protein: CASSKRGGNTEAFF
CDR3 DNA: TGTGCCAGCAGCAAAAGGGGAGGAAACACTGAAGCTTTCTTT

J gene: TRBJ1-1
D gene: -
V gene: TRBV7-8
clone size: -
CDR3 protein: CASSLLAIGGIGTEAFF
CDR3 DNA: TGTGCCAGCAGCTTACTAGCCATAGGCGGGATTGGGACTGAAGCTTTCTTT

J gene: TRBJ1-1
D gene: -
V gene: TRBV20-1
clone size: -
CDR3 protein: CSAQGNTEAFF
CDR3 DNA: TGCAGTGCGCAGGGGAACACTGAAGCTTTCTTT

J gene: TRBJ1-5
D gene: -
V gene: TRBV2
clone size: -
CDR3 protein: CASRSGTHNQPQHF
CDR3 DNA: TGTGCCAGCAGATCAGGGACTCACAATCAGCCCCAGCATTTT

J gene: TRBJ2-3
D gene: TRBD1
V gene: TRBV19
clone size: -
CDR3 protein: CASSTTTGFTDTQYF
CDR3 DNA: TGTGCCAGTAGTACTACGACAGGGTTCACAGATACGCAGTATTTT

J gene: TRBJ1-6
D gene: -
V gene: TRBV5-1
clone size: once
CDR3 protein: CASSDDNSPLHF
CDR3 DNA: TGCGCCAGCTCGGACGATAACTCACCCCTCCACTTT

J gene: TRBJ1-5
D gene: -
V gene: TRBV27
clone size: -
CDR3 protein: CASRLGGPNQPQHF
CDR3 DNA: TGTGCCAGCAGACTAGGGGGGCCGAATCAGCCCCAGCATTTT

J gene: TRBJ2-5
D gene: -
V gene: TRBV9
clone size: -
CDR3 protein: CASSVEGRKETQYF
CDR3 DNA: TGTGCCAGCAGCGTAGAAGGGCGGAAAGAGACCCAGTACTTC

J gene: TRBJ1-1
D gene: TRBD1
V gene: TRBV18
clone size: -
CDR3 protein: CASSIRQGPAFF
CDR3 DNA: TGTGCCAGCTCTATCCGACAGGGTCCCGCTTTCTTT

J gene: TRBJ2-3
D gene: -
V gene: TRBV7-8
clone size: -
CDR3 protein: CASSLGRWSRVLPHTDTQYF
CDR3 DNA: TGTGCCAGCAGCTTAGGGCGGTGGTCGCGGGTGCTACCCCACACAGATACGCAGTATTTT

J gene: TRBJ1-5
D gene: TRBD1
V gene: TRBV2
clone size: -
CDR3 protein: CASRRQGVWNQPQHF
CDR3 DNA: TGTGCCAGCAGGAGACAGGGTGTTTGGAATCAGCCCCAGCATTTT

J gene: TRBJ1-1
D gene: -
V gene: TRBV11-3
clone size: -
CDR3 protein: CASSSWRGTEAFF
CDR3 DNA: TGTGCCAGCAGCTCATGGAGGGGCACTGAAGCTTTCTTT

J gene: TRBJ1-1
D gene: -
V gene: TRBV15
clone size: -
CDR3 protein: CATSSYPAGNTEAFF
CDR3 DNA: TGTGCCACCAGCAGTTACCCAGCCGGGAACACTGAAGCTTTCTTT

J gene: TRBJ1-5
D gene: TRBD1
V gene: TRBV5-8
clone size: -
CDR3 protein: CASSLQGYSNQPQHF
CDR3 DNA: TGTGCCAGCAGCCTACAGGGGTATAGCAATCAGCCCCAGCATTTT

J gene: TRBJ2-5
D gene: TRBD2
V gene: TRBV7-2
clone size: -
CDR3 protein: CASRSPSGGTQETQYF
CDR3 DNA: TGTGCCAGCAGATCCCCTAGCGGCGGCACCCAAGAGACCCAGTACTTC

J gene: TRBJ1-2
D gene: -
V gene: TRBV11-2
clone size: -
CDR3 protein: CASSSEADFYGYTF
CDR3 DNA: TGTGCCAGCAGCTCTGAGGCGGACTTCTATGGCTACACCTTC

J gene: TRBJ1-3
D gene: TRBD1
V gene: TRBV28
clone size: few
CDR3 protein: CASSRPSLGQSGNTIYF
CDR3 DNA: TGTGCCAGCAGCCGTCCTTCTCTGGGACAGAGTGGAAACACCATATATTTT

J gene: TRBJ1-4
D gene: TRBD1
V gene: TRBV27
clone size: -
CDR3 protein: CASSSYGQGRDEKLFF
CDR3 DNA: TGTGCCAGCAGTTCTTACGGACAGGGGAGGGATGAAAAACTGTTTTTT

J gene: TRBJ2-7
D gene: -
V gene: TRBV30
clone size: -
CDR3 protein: CAWSVAYEQYF
CDR3 DNA: TGTGCCTGGAGTGTAGCCTACGAGCAGTACTTC

J gene: TRBJ2-1
D gene: TRBD1
V gene: TRBV7-2
clone size: -
CDR3 protein: CASSLDRDLYNEQFF
CDR3 DNA: TGTGCCAGCAGCTTGGACAGGGACCTCTACAATGAGCAGTTCTTC

J gene: TRBJ2-5
D gene: -
V gene: TRBV2
clone size: -
CDR3 protein: CASSAQGIETQYF
CDR3 DNA: TGTGCCAGCAGTGCACAGGGAATCGAGACCCAGTACTTC

J gene: TRBJ2-6
D gene: TRBD1
V gene: TRBV5-1
clone size: -
CDR3 protein: CASGTGLSGANVLTF
CDR3 DNA: TGCGCCAGCGGGACAGGGCTCTCTGGGGCCAACGTCCTGACTTTC

J gene: TRBJ2-1
D gene: TRBD1
V gene: TRBV11-2
clone size: -
CDR3 protein: CASRRQGYNEQFF
CDR3 DNA: TGTGCCAGCAGACGACAGGGCTACAATGAGCAGTTCTTC

J gene: TRBJ1-1
D gene: -
V gene: TRBV5-5
clone size: -
CDR3 protein: CASSLAYVNTEAFF
CDR3 DNA: TGTGCCAGCAGCTTGGCCTACGTGAACACTGAAGCTTTCTTT

J gene: TRBJ1-2
D gene: -
V gene: TRBV19
clone size: few
CDR3 protein: CASSIYRPNYGYTF
CDR3 DNA: TGTGCCAGTAGTATCTACAGGCCCAACTATGGCTACACCTTC

J gene: TRBJ1-2
D gene: TRBD1
V gene: TRBV7-9
clone size: -
CDR3 protein: CASSRRYGTGTNYGYTF
CDR3 DNA: TGTGCCAGCTCACGTCGGTACGGGACAGGTACCAACTATGGCTACACCTTC

J gene: TRBJ2-5
D gene: -
V gene: TRBV7-9
clone size: once
CDR3 protein: CASSLAETGQTQYF
CDR3 DNA: TGTGCCAGCAGCTTAGCGGAAACGGGCCAGACCCAGTACTTC

J gene: TRBJ1-2
D gene: -
V gene: TRBV5-6
clone size: -
CDR3 protein: CASSLAEGYGYTF
CDR3 DNA: TGTGCCAGCAGCTTGGCAGAAGGATATGGCTACACCTTC

J gene: TRBJ1-1
D gene: TRBD1
V gene: TRBV5-4
clone size: -
CDR3 protein: CASSSLQGGQSEAFF
CDR3 DNA: TGTGCCAGCAGCTCGCTACAGGGGGGACAGTCTGAAGCTTTCTTT